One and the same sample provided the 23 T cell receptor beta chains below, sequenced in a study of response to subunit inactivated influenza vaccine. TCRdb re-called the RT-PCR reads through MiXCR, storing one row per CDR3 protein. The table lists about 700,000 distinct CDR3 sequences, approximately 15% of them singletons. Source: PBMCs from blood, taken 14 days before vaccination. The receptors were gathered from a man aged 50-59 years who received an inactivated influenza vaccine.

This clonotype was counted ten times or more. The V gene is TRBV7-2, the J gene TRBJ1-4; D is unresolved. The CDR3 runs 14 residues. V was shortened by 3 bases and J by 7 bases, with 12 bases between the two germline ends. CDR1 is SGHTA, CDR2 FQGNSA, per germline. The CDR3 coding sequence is TGTGCCAGCAGCTTTTGGGGAGTTACTGAAAAACTGTTTTTT. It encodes CASSFWGVTEKLFF.

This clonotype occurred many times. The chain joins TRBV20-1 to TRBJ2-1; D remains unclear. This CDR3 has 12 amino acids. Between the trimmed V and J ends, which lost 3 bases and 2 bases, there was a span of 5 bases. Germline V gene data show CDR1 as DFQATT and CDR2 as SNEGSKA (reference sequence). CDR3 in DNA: TGCAGTGCTAGGACCACCTACAATGAGCAGTTCTTC. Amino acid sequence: CSARTTYNEQFF.

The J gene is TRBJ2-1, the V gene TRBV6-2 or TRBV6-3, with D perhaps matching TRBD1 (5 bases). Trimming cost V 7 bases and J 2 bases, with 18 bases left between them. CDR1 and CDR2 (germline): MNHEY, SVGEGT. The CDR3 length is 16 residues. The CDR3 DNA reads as TGTGCCAGCACCTCCAGGGCAGCAGCCGCCTACAATGAGCAGTTCTTC. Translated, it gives CASTSRAAAAYNEQFF.

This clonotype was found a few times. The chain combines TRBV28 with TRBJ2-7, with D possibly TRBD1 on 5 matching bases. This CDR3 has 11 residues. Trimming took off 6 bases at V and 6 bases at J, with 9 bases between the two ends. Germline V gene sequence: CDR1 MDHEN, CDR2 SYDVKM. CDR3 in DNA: TGTGCCAGCAGCCTGACAGTCGAGCAGTACTTC. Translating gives CASSLTVEQYF.

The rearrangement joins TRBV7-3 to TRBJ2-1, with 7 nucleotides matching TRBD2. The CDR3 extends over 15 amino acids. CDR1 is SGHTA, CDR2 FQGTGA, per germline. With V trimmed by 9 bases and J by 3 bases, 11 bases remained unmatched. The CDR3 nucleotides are TGTGCCAGTGGGCCCGGGGGGTCGCTCTACAATGAGCAGTTCTTC. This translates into CASGPGGSLYNEQFF.

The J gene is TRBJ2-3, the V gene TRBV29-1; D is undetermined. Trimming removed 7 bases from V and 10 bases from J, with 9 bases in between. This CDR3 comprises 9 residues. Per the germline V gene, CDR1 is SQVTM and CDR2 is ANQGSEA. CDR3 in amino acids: CSGTPPQYF. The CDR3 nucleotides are TGCAGCGGCACCCCTCCGCAGTATTTT.

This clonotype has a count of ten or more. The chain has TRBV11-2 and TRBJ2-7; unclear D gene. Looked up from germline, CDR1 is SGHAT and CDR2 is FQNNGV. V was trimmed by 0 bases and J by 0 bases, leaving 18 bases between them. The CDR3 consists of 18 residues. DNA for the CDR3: TGTGCCAGCAGCTTAGATCCCGTAGGTCAGCCCAACTCCTACGAGCAGTACTTC. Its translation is CASSLDPVGQPNSYEQYF.

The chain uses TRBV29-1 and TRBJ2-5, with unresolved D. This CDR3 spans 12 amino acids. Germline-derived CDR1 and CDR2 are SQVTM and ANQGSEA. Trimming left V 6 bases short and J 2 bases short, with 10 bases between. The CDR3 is CSVGIQQETQYF. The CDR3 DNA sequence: TGCAGCGTAGGGATCCAACAAGAGACCCAGTACTTC.

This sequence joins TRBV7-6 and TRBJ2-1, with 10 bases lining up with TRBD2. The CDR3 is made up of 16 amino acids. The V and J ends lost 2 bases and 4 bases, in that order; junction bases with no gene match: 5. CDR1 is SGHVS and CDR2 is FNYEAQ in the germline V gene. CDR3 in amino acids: CASSLTAGGLYNEQFF. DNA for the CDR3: TGTGCCAGCAGCTTAACAGCGGGAGGGTTATACAATGAGCAGTTCTTC. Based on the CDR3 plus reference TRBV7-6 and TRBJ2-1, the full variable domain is GAGVSQSPRYKVTKRGQDVALRCDPISGHVSLYWYRQALGQGPEFLTYFNYEAQQDKSGLPNDRFSAERPEGSISTLTIQRTEQRDSAMYRCASSLTAGGLYNEQFFGPGTRLTVL.

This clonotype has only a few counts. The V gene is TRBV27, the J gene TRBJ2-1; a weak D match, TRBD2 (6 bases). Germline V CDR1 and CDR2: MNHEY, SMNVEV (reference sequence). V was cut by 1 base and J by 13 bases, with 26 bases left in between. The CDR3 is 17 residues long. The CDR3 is CASSLWTARRREGVQFF. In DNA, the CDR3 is TGTGCCAGCAGTTTATGGACCGCGCGCCGGCGGGAAGGGGTCCAGTTCTTC.

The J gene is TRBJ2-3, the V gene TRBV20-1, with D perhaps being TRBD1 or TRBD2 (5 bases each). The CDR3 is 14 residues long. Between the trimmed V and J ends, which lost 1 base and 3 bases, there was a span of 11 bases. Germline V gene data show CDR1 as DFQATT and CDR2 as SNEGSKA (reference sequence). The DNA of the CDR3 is TGCAGTGCTAGAGTGGGGGTGCGAACAGATACGCAGTATTTT. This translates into CSARVGVRTDTQYF.

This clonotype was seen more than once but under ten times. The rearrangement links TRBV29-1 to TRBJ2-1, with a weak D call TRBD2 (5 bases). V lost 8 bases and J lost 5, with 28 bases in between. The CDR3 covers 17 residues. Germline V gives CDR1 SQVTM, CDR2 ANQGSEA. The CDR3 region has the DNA TGCAGCACCGAATTCCAGAGTTGGGGAGTTGATCACAATGAGCAGTTCTTC. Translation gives CSTEFQSWGVDHNEQFF.

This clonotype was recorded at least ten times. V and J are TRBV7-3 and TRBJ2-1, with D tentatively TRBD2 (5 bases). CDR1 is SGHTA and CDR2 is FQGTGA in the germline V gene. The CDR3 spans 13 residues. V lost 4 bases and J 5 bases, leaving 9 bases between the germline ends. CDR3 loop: CASSSQRDNEQFF. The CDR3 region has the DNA TGTGCCAGCAGCTCCCAGAGGGACAATGAGCAGTTCTTC.

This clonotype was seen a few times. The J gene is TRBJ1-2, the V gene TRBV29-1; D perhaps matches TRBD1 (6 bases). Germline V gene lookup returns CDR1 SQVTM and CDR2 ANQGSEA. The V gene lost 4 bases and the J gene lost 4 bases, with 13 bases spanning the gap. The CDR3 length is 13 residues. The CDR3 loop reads CSVASRGGYGYTF. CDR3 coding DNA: TGCAGCGTTGCAAGCAGGGGCGGCTATGGCTACACCTTC.

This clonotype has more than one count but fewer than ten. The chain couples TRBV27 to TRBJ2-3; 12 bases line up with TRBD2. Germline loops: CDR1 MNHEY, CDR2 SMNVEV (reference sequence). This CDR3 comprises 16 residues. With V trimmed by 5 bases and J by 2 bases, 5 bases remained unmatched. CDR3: CASSDLAGGFTDTQYF. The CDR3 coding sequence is TGTGCCAGCAGTGACCTAGCGGGAGGGTTCACAGATACGCAGTATTTT.

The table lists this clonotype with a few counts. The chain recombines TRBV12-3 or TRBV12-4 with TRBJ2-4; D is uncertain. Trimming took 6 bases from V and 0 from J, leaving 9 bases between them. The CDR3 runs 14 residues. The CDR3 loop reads CASRSDLAKNIQYF. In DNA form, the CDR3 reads TGTGCCAGCAGATCCGATCTAGCCAAAAACATTCAGTACTTC.

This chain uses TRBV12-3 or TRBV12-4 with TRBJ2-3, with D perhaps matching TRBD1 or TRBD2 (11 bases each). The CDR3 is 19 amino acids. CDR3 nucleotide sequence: TGTACCATCAGTTTAATATTGACTAGCGGGACAGGGGGTCCAGATACGCAGTATTTT. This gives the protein CTISLILTSGTGGPDTQYF.

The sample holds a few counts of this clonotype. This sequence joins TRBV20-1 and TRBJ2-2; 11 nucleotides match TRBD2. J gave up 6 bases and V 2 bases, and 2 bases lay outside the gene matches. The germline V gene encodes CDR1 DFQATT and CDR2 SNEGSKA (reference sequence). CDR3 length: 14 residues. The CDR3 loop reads CSARLAGGPGELFF. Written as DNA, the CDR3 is TGCAGTGCTAGACTAGCGGGAGGCCCCGGGGAGCTGTTTTTT.

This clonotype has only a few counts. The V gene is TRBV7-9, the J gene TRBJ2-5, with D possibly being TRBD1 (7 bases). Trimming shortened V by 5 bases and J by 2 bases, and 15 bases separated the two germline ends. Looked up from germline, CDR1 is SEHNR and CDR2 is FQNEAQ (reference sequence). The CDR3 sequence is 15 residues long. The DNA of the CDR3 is TGTGCCAGCAGCGAACAGGGGACTGAACAAGAGACCCAGTACTTC. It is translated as CASSEQGTEQETQYF. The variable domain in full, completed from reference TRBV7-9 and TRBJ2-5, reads DTGVSQNPRHKITKRGQNVTFRCDPISEHNRLYWYRQTLGQGPEFLTYFQNEAQLEKSRLLSDRFSAERPKGSFSTLEIQRTEQGDSAMYLCASSEQGTEQETQYFGPGTRLLVL.

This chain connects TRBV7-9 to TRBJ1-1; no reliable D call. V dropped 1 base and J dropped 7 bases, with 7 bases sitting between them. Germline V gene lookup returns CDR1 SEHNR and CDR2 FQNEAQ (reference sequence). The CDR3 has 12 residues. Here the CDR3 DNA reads TGTGCCAGCAGCTTAGGTTCGGTTGAAGCTTTCTTT. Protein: CASSLGSVEAFF. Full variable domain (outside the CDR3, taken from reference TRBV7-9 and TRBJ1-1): DTGVSQNPRHKITKRGQNVTFRCDPISEHNRLYWYRQTLGQGPEFLTYFQNEAQLEKSRLLSDRFSAERPKGSFSTLEIQRTEQGDSAMYLCASSLGSVEAFFGQGTRLTVV.

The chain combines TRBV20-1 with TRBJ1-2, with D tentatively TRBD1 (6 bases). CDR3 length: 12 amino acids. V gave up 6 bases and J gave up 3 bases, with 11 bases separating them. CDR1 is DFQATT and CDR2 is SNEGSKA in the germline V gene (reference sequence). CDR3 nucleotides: TGCAGTGCAAGGGGGACCGACTATGGCTACACCTTC. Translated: CSARGTDYGYTF.

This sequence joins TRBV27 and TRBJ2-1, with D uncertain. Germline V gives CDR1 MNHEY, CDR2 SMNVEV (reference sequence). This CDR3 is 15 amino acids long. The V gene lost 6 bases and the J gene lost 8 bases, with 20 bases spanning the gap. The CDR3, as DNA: TGTGCCAGCAGCGGGTCGAGCCCACTGGGCGATGAGCAGTTCTTC. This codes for CASSGSSPLGDEQFF.

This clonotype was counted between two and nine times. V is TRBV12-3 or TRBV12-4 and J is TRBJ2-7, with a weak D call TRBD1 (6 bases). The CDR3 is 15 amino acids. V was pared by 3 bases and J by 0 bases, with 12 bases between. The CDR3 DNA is TGTGCCAGCAGTTTGGAAACAGGGCCCTCCTACGAGCAGTACTTC. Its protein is CASSLETGPSYEQYF.